This TCR beta chain came from a study of T cell responses to AZD1222 COVID-19 vaccine. Broader study findings: Baseline serostatus was positive in only five to seven AZD1222 recipients. Donors in the cohort were predominantly white British and more often female, and clonal diversity was possibly underestimated.

On this clone itself: Its matching antigen is unknown.

J was trimmed by 8 bases and V by 7 bases; bases with no gene match: 7. The CDR3 is made up of 12 amino acids. CDR1 and CDR2 from the germline V gene are MNHEY and SVGAGI. Here immunoSEQ multiplex PCR was the method, and the copy in TCRdb shows in-frame clones only, minus some. The sample has 95,000 to 150,000 clones; 85% to 90% are singletons. The clonotype originates from an adult who received the AZD1222 COVID-19 vaccine. This chain joins TRBV6-5 and TRBJ1-1; 7 nucleotides match TRBD1. The material sequenced was peripheral blood, taken 28 days after the second AZD1222 dose. The DNA for the CDR3 is TGTGCCAGCACCGACAGGGCGGGGGAAGCTTTCTTT. This translates into CASTDRAGEAFF.